The rows below give T cell receptor beta chains drawn from one sample of a study of breast tumors, draining lymph nodes, adjacent tissues. TCRdb reprocessed the multiplex PCR reads with MiXCR, giving one entry per CDR3 protein. In the table there are around 25,000 distinct CDR3 sequences, about 24% of which are singletons. The sequenced material came from breast tumor tissue. Every receptor here comes from a female donor with breast cancer. Some clones in this sample may be carry-over from other donors' samples. Each CDR3 is given with its conserved first and last residue. The order of the fields is clone size, V gene, J gene, D gene, CDR3 DNA, CDR3 protein. D genes are given only for firm matches. Not every row has a clone size; where given, it reads once, few, many or a size class.

>.|TRBV9|TRBJ2-2|TRBD2
TGTGCCAGCAGCGCCTCAAGACTAGCCGGTGTGTCCGGGGAGCTGTTTTTT
CASSASRLAGVSGELFF
>many|TRBV7-9|TRBJ2-2|.
TGTGCCAGCAGCTTCGACACCGGGGAGCTGTTTTTT
CASSFDTGELFF
>many|TRBV20-1|TRBJ2-5|.
TGCAGTGCTAGAGGAGTTCTGGCAGGACCACAAGAGACCCAGTACTTC
CSARGVLAGPQETQYF
>many|TRBV6-1|TRBJ2-1|TRBD2
TGTGCCAGCAGTCCCTTACTAGCGGGGGACAATGAGCAGTTCTTC
CASSPLLAGDNEQFF
>many|TRBV24-1|TRBJ1-2|.
TGTGCCACCAGTGACCCCGCACAGGCAAGCTATGGCTACACCTTC
CATSDPAQASYGYTF
>many|TRBV6-5|TRBJ2-6|.
TGTGCCAGCAGTCGTAAAATCAGGGGAGCTGGGGCCAACGTCCTGACTTTC
CASSRKIRGAGANVLTF
>many|TRBV9|TRBJ1-2|.
TGTGCCAGCAGCGTAGCTCCAGACTTCTATGGCTACACCTTC
CASSVAPDFYGYTF
>.|TRBV28|TRBJ2-6|TRBD2
TGTGCCAGCAGAATGGGGGGGGGCTCTGGGGCCAACGTCCTGACTTTC
CASRMGGGSGANVLTF
>many|TRBV5-6|TRBJ2-7|.
TGTGCCAGCAGCTTAGGGGAGTACTCCGAGCAGTACTTC
CASSLGEYSEQYF
>many|TRBV11-3|TRBJ2-2|.
TGTGCCAGCAGCTCTCAGGGGACTGGTGCCGGGGAGCTGTTTTTT
CASSSQGTGAGELFF
>many|TRBV5-5|TRBJ2-3|.
TGTGCCAGCAGCCCGGGAACTAGCACAGATACGCAGTATTTT
CASSPGTSTDTQYF
>.|TRBV4-1|TRBJ2-7|.
TGCGCCAGCAGCCAGTCGACAAGCTCCTACGGGCAGTACTTC
CASSQSTSSYGQYF
>many|TRBV14|TRBJ1-4|.
TGTGCCAGCAGCCAAGGCTTCGATGAAAAACTGTTTTTT
CASSQGFDEKLFF
>medium-sized|TRBV6-1|TRBJ2-7|.
TGTGCCAGTAGGTATACTGGGGTAGACGAGCAGTACTTC
CASRYTGVDEQYF
>medium-sized|TRBV5-6|TRBJ1-5|TRBD1
TGTGCCAGCAGCTTGGGGACAGGCCTTCGTCAGCCCCAGCATTTT
CASSLGTGLRQPQHF
>many|TRBV5-8|TRBJ2-7|.
TGTGCCAGCAGCCTCCCTTACTACGAGCAGTACTTC
CASSLPYYEQYF
>.|TRBV20-1|TRBJ2-5|.
TGCAGTGCCAGCCGGGGCCAAGAGACCCAGTACTTC
CSASRGQETQYF
>many|TRBV7-6|TRBJ2-3|.
TGTGCCAGCATCCCAGGACTGTCTCTTAGCACAGATACGCAGTATTTT
CASIPGLSLSTDTQYF
>.|TRBV20-1|TRBJ2-1|TRBD2
TGCAGTGCTAGTTCGCCTGGACTAGCGGGAGGGAAATTGTACAACGAGCAGTTCTTC
CSASSPGLAGGKLYNEQFF
>medium-sized|TRBV7-9|TRBJ1-2|TRBD1
TGTGCCAGCAGCTTGGTAGGGACAGACTATGGCTACACCTTC
CASSLVGTDYGYTF
>many|TRBV2|TRBJ2-5|TRBD2
TGTGCCAGCAGTCTCCCAGCGGGAGGAAAGACCCAGTACTTC
CASSLPAGGKTQYF
>many|TRBV20-1|TRBJ2-1|.
TGCAGTGCTAGAGATGTCGAGGACCCTAACAATGAGCAGTTCTTC
CSARDVEDPNNEQFF
>medium-sized|TRBV4-1|TRBJ2-5|.
TGCGCCAGCAGCCAGGTGGCCCTTGAAGAGACCCAGTACTTC
CASSQVALEETQYF
>many|TRBV7-8|TRBJ1-3|.
TGTGCCAGCAGCTGGACAGCCTCTGGAAACACCATATATTTT
CASSWTASGNTIYF
>many|TRBV6-4|TRBJ2-7|.
TGTGCCAGCAAAAGGACAGCAAGCTCCTACGAGCAGTACTTC
CASKRTASSYEQYF
>many|TRBV10-3|TRBJ1-3|.
TGTGCCATCAGTCTCGCAGGGGCCTCTCCTGGAAACACCATATATTTT
CAISLAGASPGNTIYF
>many|TRBV4-1|TRBJ1-2|.
TGCGCCAGCAGCCAAGTAGAGGGGGACTATGGCTACACCTTC
CASSQVEGDYGYTF
>.|TRBV6-1|TRBJ2-7|TRBD1
TGTGCCAGCAGTGAGGGGACAGGGGTGTTCTACGAGCAGTACTTC
CASSEGTGVFYEQYF
>many|TRBV5-1|TRBJ1-6|.
TGCGCCAGCAGCTCAAGGGTGAACTCACCCCTCCACTTT
CASSSRVNSPLHF
>many|TRBV6-4|TRBJ1-5|.
TGTGCCAGCAGTGACGTGGGGGCGGAAAGCAATCAGCCCCAGCATTTT
CASSDVGAESNQPQHF
>many|TRBV18|TRBJ2-5|.
TGTGCCAGCTCACTGGACGGTCAAGAGACCCAGTACTTC
CASSLDGQETQYF
>.|TRBV20-1|TRBJ2-3|TRBD2
TGCAGTGCTAGAGCCCCTAGCGGGGGGGCCTACACAGATACGCAGTATTTT
CSARAPSGGAYTDTQYF
>many|TRBV12-3/TRBV12-4|TRBJ1-4|.
TGTGCCAGCAGTTACGCAGGGGCACCTAATGAAAAACTGTTTTTT
CASSYAGAPNEKLFF
>many|TRBV10-3|TRBJ2-3|TRBD2
TGTGCCATCAGACCGGGACTAGCGGTAAACACAGATACGCAGTATTTT
CAIRPGLAVNTDTQYF
>many|TRBV2|TRBJ2-1|TRBD2
TGTGCCAGCAGGGGTTTAGCGGGAGGGCACAGTAGGCAGTTCTTC
CASRGLAGGHSRQFF
>many|TRBV20-1|TRBJ1-4|.
TGCAGTGCTAGAGATTTAAGTGAAAAACTGTTTTTT
CSARDLSEKLFF
>.|TRBV5-6|TRBJ1-6|TRBD1
TGTGCCAGCAGCTTGGCTACCGGGACAGGGGGATCACCCCTCCACTTT
CASSLATGTGGSPLHF
>.|TRBV20-1|TRBJ2-3|.
TGCAGTGCTAGACCAGGGAGGGGGGGAACAGATACGCAGTATTTT
CSARPGRGGTDTQYF
>medium-sized|TRBV20-1|TRBJ2-7|TRBD2
TGCAGTGCTAGACCGGGACTAGCTTCCTACGAGCAGTACTTC
CSARPGLASYEQYF
>many|TRBV2|TRBJ2-5|.
TGTGCCACCAGTAGGGATGCGGGGGAGACCCAGTACTTC
CATSRDAGETQYF
>many|TRBV20-1|TRBJ2-7|TRBD2
TGCAGTGCTACAGATACTAGCGGGACCTTGGGAGAGCAGTACTTC
CSATDTSGTLGEQYF
>many|TRBV2|TRBJ2-5|TRBD2
TGTGCCAGCAGTGAAGCTGAGGGACTAGCGGGCCGGACGACCCAGTACTTC
CASSEAEGLAGRTTQYF
>many|TRBV20-1|TRBJ2-1|.
TGCAGTGCTGTAGCTGGAGGTATCGATGAGCAGTTCTTC
CSAVAGGIDEQFF
>many|TRBV20-1|TRBJ2-7|.
TGCAGTGCAAAGCTTAGCTCCTACGAGCAGTACTTC
CSAKLSSYEQYF
>many|TRBV10-3|TRBJ2-1|.
TGTGCCATCAGTGAGTCGCTAGGTGCTGAGCAGTTCTTC
CAISESLGAEQFF
>many|TRBV7-8|TRBJ1-3|TRBD1
TGTGCCAGCAGGGCTACGACAGGGTGGTCTGGAAACACCATATATTTT
CASRATTGWSGNTIYF
>many|TRBV2|TRBJ1-5|TRBD1
TGTGCCAGCAGTGACGACAGGGGTCAGCCCCAGCATTTT
CASSDDRGQPQHF
>medium-sized|TRBV7-3|TRBJ1-2|.
TGTGCCAGCAGCTTAGGGACGGAATATGGCTACACCTTC
CASSLGTEYGYTF
>.|TRBV5-5|TRBJ1-2|TRBD1
TGTGCCAGCAGCGCCTCATGGACAGGGGAATATGGCTACACCTTC
CASSASWTGEYGYTF
>.|TRBV28|TRBJ2-1|TRBD2
TGTGCCACCGGGACTAGCGGTTACAATGAGCAGTTCTTC
CATGTSGYNEQFF
>medium-sized|TRBV5-4|TRBJ2-1|.
TGTGCCAGCAGCTCCAGGGGTAGGACGATCAATGAGCAGTTCTTC
CASSSRGRTINEQFF
>many|TRBV14|TRBJ2-7|.
TGTGCCAGCAGCCAAGTCTCCTACGAGCAGTACTTC
CASSQVSYEQYF
>many|TRBV10-3|TRBJ2-2|TRBD1
TGTGCCATCAGTGGCCAGACAGGGGAAACCGGGGAGCTGTTTTTT
CAISGQTGETGELFF
>many|TRBV11-2|TRBJ1-2|TRBD1
TGTGCCAGCAGCCTCGGACAGGTTTATGGCTACACCTTC
CASSLGQVYGYTF
>many|TRBV28|TRBJ2-7|.
TGTGCCAGCAGTTTGGTCGCCGAGCAGTACTTC
CASSLVAEQYF
>many|TRBV11-2|TRBJ2-7|TRBD2
TGTGCCAGCAGCACGACTAGCGGGATCTACGAGCAGTACTTC
CASSTTSGIYEQYF
>many|TRBV19|TRBJ2-2|.
TGTGCCGCTAGACCACAGACTCAGGCCGGGGAGCTGTTTTTT
CAARPQTQAGELFF
>many|TRBV18|TRBJ1-2|.
TGTGCCAGCTCACCCGGGACTTCATCGAGACGGAACTATGGCTACACCTTC
CASSPGTSSRRNYGYTF
>many|TRBV28|TRBJ2-7|.
TGTGCCAGCAGCGGACGCTACGAGCAGTACTTC
CASSGRYEQYF
>many|TRBV6-5|TRBJ1-2|TRBD1
TGTGCCAGCAGTGGACAGGGGTATGGCTACACCTTC
CASSGQGYGYTF